The next 24 T cell receptor beta chains were all read from a single sample in a study of blood T cell repertoires in COVID-19. Data came from immunoSEQ multiplex PCR; TCRdb stores just in-frame clones and leaves some out. Found here are over 150,000 clones, around four fifths of them singletons; the top ten hold roughly 3.7%. Specimen: peripheral blood. Receptor source: an elderly woman with acute or convalescent COVID-19.

The V call is TRBV27, the J call TRBJ1-6; D is unresolved. This CDR3 spans 17 amino acids. With 7 bases removed from V and 0 bases from J, the gap between germline ends came to 16 bases. CDR1 and CDR2 (germline): MNHEY, SMNVEV (reference sequence). The CDR3 nucleotides read TGTGCCAGCACCTTGTTCGGAGTGAACTCCTATAATTCACCCCTCCACTTT. Translating gives CASTLFGVNSYNSPLHF.

The rearrangement uses TRBV19 and TRBJ2-4, with a weak D call TRBD2 (5 bases). Germline CDR1 is LNHDA and CDR2 is SQIVND (reference sequence). CDR3 size: 15 residues. V gave up 2 bases and J gave up 1 base, with 9 bases separating them. The CDR3 region has the DNA TGTGCCAGTAGTATATGGGGAGCGGCCAAAAACATTCAGTACTTC. Translating gives CASSIWGAAKNIQYF.

The V and J genes are TRBV18 and TRBJ1-4, with 9 positions matching TRBD1. This CDR3 region has 15 residues. V dropped 2 bases and J dropped 6; count of bases not matched to a gene: 4. CDR1 and CDR2 (germline): KGHSH, LQKENI. In DNA form, the CDR3 reads TGTGCCAGCTCACCATCGGGACAGGGCCATGAAAAACTGTTTTTT. It is translated as CASSPSGQGHEKLFF.

The V call is TRBV7-9, the J call TRBJ2-3; 10 bases are a match to TRBD2. CDR3 length: 14 residues. J gave up 7 bases and V 5 bases, and 6 bases lay outside the gene matches. Germline V gene lookup returns CDR1 SEHNR and CDR2 FQNEAQ (reference sequence). The CDR3 loop is CASSVSGGKNTQYF. CDR3 sequence (DNA): TGTGCCAGCAGCGTTAGCGGGGGGAAGAATACGCAGTATTTT.

This clone was found once. The rearrangement links TRBV5-1 to TRBJ1-1, with 7 bases fitting TRBD1. The germline V gene has CDR1 SGHRS and CDR2 YFSETQ. This CDR3 is 15 amino acids long. V shed 0 bases and J 4 bases; nucleotides not matched to a gene: 6. The CDR3 DNA reads as TGCGCCAGCAGCTTGGCAGGGGGAAGTGCCACTGAAGCTTTCTTT. This sequence encodes CASSLAGGSATEAFF.

On this clone: The sample contains more than one DNA sequence encoding this CDR3. The chain employs TRBV29-1 and TRBJ1-5; 7 nucleotides align to TRBD1. Losses at the gene ends were 6 bases for V and 0 bases for J; bases not matched to a gene: 5. Germline V gives CDR1 SQVTM, CDR2 ANQGSEA. The CDR3 has 14 amino acids. CDR3 nucleotides: TGCAGCGTGGCGACAGGGAATAGCAATCAGCCCCAGCATTTT. Translating it yields CSVATGNSNQPQHF.

The rearrangement links TRBV19 to TRBJ2-1; 7 positions match TRBD1. Germline V gene sequence: CDR1 LNHDA, CDR2 SQIVND (reference sequence). The V segment lost 4 bases and the J segment 5 bases; nucleotides outside the gene matches: 2. The CDR3 contains 13 residues. DNA of the CDR3: TGTGCCAGTAGTAGAGACAGGGACAATGAGCAGTTCTTC. Translation: CASSRDRDNEQFF.

The J gene is TRBJ1-6, the V gene TRBV27, with unresolved D. Germline CDR1 reads MNHEY; CDR2 reads SMNVEV (reference sequence). The CDR3 is 14 amino acids. Trimming took off 2 bases at V and 5 bases at J, with 7 bases between the two ends. The CDR3 loop reads CASSLGRDNSPLHF. CDR3 DNA sequence: TGTGCCAGCAGTTTAGGCCGGGATAATTCACCCCTCCACTTT.

This sequence joins TRBV5-5 and TRBJ2-7; D is possibly TRBD2 (6 bases). V lost 0 bases, J lost 3 bases, and 7 bases lay in between. The CDR3 has 13 amino acids. The germline gives CDR1 SGHKS, CDR2 YYEKEE (reference sequence). The CDR3 region is CASSLAEGYEQYF. CDR3 in DNA: TGTGCCAGCAGCTTGGCGGAGGGCTACGAGCAGTACTTC.

The chain employs TRBV6-4 and TRBJ2-7; possibly TRBD2 for D (7 bases). The CDR3 runs to 17 residues. The V gene's germline CDR1 is MRHNA and CDR2 SNTAGT. The V end was cut by 0 bases, the J end by 1 base, with 16 bases between. The chain's CDR3 is CASSDSRGTLDSYEQYF. CDR3 nucleotides: TGTGCCAGCAGTGACTCGCGGGGGACATTGGATTCCTACGAGCAGTACTTC.

V gene TRBV12-5 combines with J gene TRBJ2-1; 8 bases fit TRBD2. V gave up 0 bases and J gave up 7 bases; unmatched junction bases: 8. The germline V gene has CDR1 LGHNT and CDR2 FRNRAP. There are 16 residues in the CDR3. The CDR3 reads CASGLVRPSGGNEQFF. CDR3 coding DNA: TGTGCTAGTGGTTTGGTACGTCCGTCGGGAGGGAATGAGCAGTTCTTC.

The chain employs TRBV9 and TRBJ2-1; 7 nucleotides align to TRBD1. Per germline, CDR1 SGDLS and CDR2 YYNGEE. J gave up 5 bases and V 2 bases, and 10 bases lay outside the gene matches. The CDR3 has 16 residues. CDR3 amino acids: CASSVAPGQRNNEQFF. As DNA, the CDR3 is TGTGCCAGCAGCGTCGCGCCGGGACAGAGAAACAATGAGCAGTTCTTC.

This clone has only one observation. The chain has TRBV5-1 and TRBJ2-1; TRBD2 agrees at 7 bases. After removal of 4 bases from V and 8 bases from J, the junction contained 15 bases not matched to a gene. This CDR3 comprises 16 residues. Germline CDR1 is SGHRS and CDR2 is YFSETQ. The CDR3 sequence: CASSLQAGSVSDEQFF. The CDR3 DNA is TGCGCCAGCAGCCTCCAAGCGGGAAGTGTTTCCGATGAGCAGTTCTTC.

V usage is TRBV5-1 and J usage is TRBJ1-3; no reliable D call. V was shortened by 6 bases and J by 4 bases, with 11 bases between the two germline ends. This CDR3 spans 13 amino acids. Germline V CDR1 and CDR2: SGHRS, YFSETQ. The DNA of the CDR3 is TGCGCCAGCAAAGAGGGATCCGGAAACACCATATATTTT. Its protein is CASKEGSGNTIYF. The variable domain in full, with the rest retrieved from reference TRBV5-1 and TRBJ1-3, is KAGVTQTPRYLIKTRGQQVTLSCSPISGHRSVSWYQQTPGQGLQFLFEYFSETQRNKGNFPGRFSGRQFSNSRSEMNVSTLELGDSALYLCASKEGSGNTIYFGEGSWLTVV.

The chain couples TRBV11-3 to TRBJ1-1; possible D gene TRBD1, 6 bases. Germline V CDR1 and CDR2: SGHNT, YENEEA. Trimming took 5 bases from V and 4 from J, leaving 14 bases between them. This CDR3 spans 14 amino acids. The CDR3 DNA follows: TGTGCCAGCAGCCCAAGTGGCAGGGGCACTGAAGCTTTCTTT. This sequence encodes CASSPSGRGTEAFF.

CDR3 region: CASRKQGEPRETQYF. The CDR3 nucleotides read TGTGCCAGCAGAAAACAGGGGGAGCCACGTGAGACCCAGTACTTC. V and J are TRBV3-1 (or the pseudogene TRBV3-2) and TRBJ2-5, with 8 bases matching TRBD1. The CDR3 runs 15 residues. Germline V gene lookup returns CDR1 LGHDT and CDR2 YNNKEL (reference sequence). The V segment lost 6 bases and the J segment 5 bases; nucleotides outside the gene matches: 11.

This chain links TRBV5-8 with TRBJ2-1, with 10 bases that match TRBD2. The V gene end was trimmed by 3 bases and the J gene end by 3 bases; junction bases not matched to a gene: 6. Germline values: CDR1 SGHTS, CDR2 YDEGEE. The CDR3 extends over 16 amino acids. The CDR3 DNA follows: TGTGCCAGCAGCTCTAGCGGGGGTCCGGGCTACAATGAGCAGTTCTTC. Its translation is CASSSSGGPGYNEQFF.

Of note for this clone: Other DNA sequences in the sample encode the same CDR3. This chain links TRBV3-1 (or the pseudogene TRBV3-2) with TRBJ2-7; TRBD2 matches 12 bases. With 4 bases clipped from V and 4 bases from J, the junction kept 5 bases outside the gene matches. CDR1 is LGHDT, CDR2 YNNKEL, per germline (reference sequence). The CDR3 has 15 amino acids. CDR3 sequence (DNA): TGTGCCAGCAGCCGACTAGCGGGAGTAAGTTACGAGCAGTACTTC. Protein sequence: CASSRLAGVSYEQYF.

This sequence joins TRBV5-4 and TRBJ1-2; 8 nucleotides match TRBD1. The CDR3 spans 16 residues. CDR1 SGHNT and CDR2 YYREEE come from the germline V gene (reference sequence). J gave up 3 bases and V 3 bases, and 10 bases lay outside the gene matches. The CDR3 protein is CASSSGQGRMDYGYTF. The CDR3 DNA sequence: TGTGCCAGCAGCTCTGGACAGGGCAGAATGGACTATGGCTACACCTTC.

This sequence joins TRBV7-2 and TRBJ2-1, with D uncertain. Germline values: CDR1 SGHTA, CDR2 FQGNSA. Trimming removed 4 bases at V and 7 bases at J, with 14 bases between. This CDR3 region has 14 residues. In nucleotides, the CDR3 is TGTGCCAGCAGCTCTATGACACTCCGGAATGAGCAGTTCTTC. Residues: CASSSMTLRNEQFF.

This clone showed up just a few times. The J gene is TRBJ2-7, the V gene TRBV30, with TRBD2 as a possible D gene (6 bases). The germline V and J ends were trimmed by 1 base and 3 bases, with 7 bases remaining between them. This CDR3 contains 12 residues. Germline-derived CDR1 and CDR2 are GTSNPN and SVGIG (reference sequence). CDR3 nucleotide sequence: TGTGCCTGGAGTGCGGAGGGCTACGAGCAGTACTTC. This encodes CAWSAEGYEQYF.

In its sample, this clone was seen a few times. CDR3 region: CASSDTGNSNQPQHF. The CDR3 bases are TGTGCCAGCAGTGATACAGGAAATAGCAATCAGCCCCAGCATTTT. J is TRBJ1-5 and V is TRBV6-1, with TRBD1 as a possible D gene (5 bases). The V gene's germline CDR1 is MNHNS and CDR2 SASEGT. The CDR3 totals 15 residues. V lost 3 bases and J lost 0, with 9 bases in between.

CDR3 sequence: CASSRTGFGNQPQHF. The CDR3 DNA is TGTGCCAGCAGTCGGACAGGGTTTGGCAATCAGCCCCAGCATTTT. The J gene is TRBJ1-5, the V gene TRBV6-1, with 8 bases matching TRBD1. The CDR3 sequence is 15 residues long. CDR1 and CDR2 from the germline V gene are MNHNS and SASEGT. With 5 bases clipped from V and 2 bases from J, the junction kept 5 bases outside the gene matches.

The V call is TRBV6-6, the J call TRBJ1-6; D is uncertain. The CDR3 has 13 residues. Trimming stripped 7 bases from V and 3 bases from J, with 7 bases between. Germline V gene data show CDR1 as MNHNY and CDR2 as SVGAGI (reference sequence). CDR3 region: CASKNNYNSPLHF. In nucleotides, the CDR3 is TGTGCCAGCAAAAACAACTATAATTCACCCCTCCACTTT.